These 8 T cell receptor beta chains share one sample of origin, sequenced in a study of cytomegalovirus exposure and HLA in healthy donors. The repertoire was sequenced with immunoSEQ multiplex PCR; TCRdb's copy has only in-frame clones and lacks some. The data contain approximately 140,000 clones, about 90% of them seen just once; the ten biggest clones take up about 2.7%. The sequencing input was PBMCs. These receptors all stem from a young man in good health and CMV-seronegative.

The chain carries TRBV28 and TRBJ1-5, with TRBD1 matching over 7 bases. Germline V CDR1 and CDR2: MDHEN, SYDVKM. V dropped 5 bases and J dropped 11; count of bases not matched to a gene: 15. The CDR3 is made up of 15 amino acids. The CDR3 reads CASSTTGLRFSAQHF. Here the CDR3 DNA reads TGTGCCAGCAGTACGACAGGGCTTCGGTTTTCGGCCCAGCATTTT.

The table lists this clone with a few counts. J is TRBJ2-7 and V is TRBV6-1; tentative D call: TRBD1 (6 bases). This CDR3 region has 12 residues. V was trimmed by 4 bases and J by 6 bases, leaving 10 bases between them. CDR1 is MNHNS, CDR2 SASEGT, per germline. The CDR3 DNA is TGTGCCAGCAGTGGGGCAGGGGTCGAGCAGTACTTC. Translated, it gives CASSGAGVEQYF.

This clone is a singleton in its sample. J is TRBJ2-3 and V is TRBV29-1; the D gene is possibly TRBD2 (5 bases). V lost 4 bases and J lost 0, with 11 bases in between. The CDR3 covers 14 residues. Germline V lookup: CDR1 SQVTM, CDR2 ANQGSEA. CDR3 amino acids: CSVGRGTSTDTQYF. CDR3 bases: TGCAGCGTTGGACGGGGAACTAGCACAGATACGCAGTATTTT.

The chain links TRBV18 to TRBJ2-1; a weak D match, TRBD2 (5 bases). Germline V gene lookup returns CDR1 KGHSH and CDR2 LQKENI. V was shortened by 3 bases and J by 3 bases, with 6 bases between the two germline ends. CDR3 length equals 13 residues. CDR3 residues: CASSPGNYNEQFF. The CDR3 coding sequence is TGTGCCAGCTCACCCGGGAACTACAATGAGCAGTTCTTC.

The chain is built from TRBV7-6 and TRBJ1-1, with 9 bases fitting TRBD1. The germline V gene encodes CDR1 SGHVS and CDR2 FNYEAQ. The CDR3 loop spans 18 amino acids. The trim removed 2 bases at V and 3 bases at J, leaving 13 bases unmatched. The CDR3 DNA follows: TGTGCCAGCAGCTTAAAGGGACGAACAGGGGGCTTGGACACTGAAGCTTTCTTT. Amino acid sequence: CASSLKGRTGGLDTEAFF.

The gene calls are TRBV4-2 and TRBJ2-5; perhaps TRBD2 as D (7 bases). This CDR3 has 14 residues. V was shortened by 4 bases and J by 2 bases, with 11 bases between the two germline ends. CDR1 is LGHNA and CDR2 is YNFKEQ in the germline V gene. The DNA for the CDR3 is TGTGCCAGCAGCCTCGGGGGGACACAAGAGACCCAGTACTTC. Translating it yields CASSLGGTQETQYF.

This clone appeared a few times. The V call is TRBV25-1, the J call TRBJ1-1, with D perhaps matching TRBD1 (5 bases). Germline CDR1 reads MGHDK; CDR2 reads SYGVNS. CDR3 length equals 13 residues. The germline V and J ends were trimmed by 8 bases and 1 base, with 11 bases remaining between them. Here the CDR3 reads CASQGYSNTEAFF. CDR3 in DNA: TGTGCCAGCCAGGGATACTCGAACACTGAAGCTTTCTTT.

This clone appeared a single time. The CDR3 nucleotides are TGTGCCAGCAGTTATCTACGGCAGGGGAGCCGTTCACCCCTCCACTTT. This gives the protein CASSYLRQGSRSPLHF. This chain uses TRBV6-9 with TRBJ1-6; tentative D call: TRBD1 (6 bases). Trimming removed 2 bases from V and 9 bases from J, with 17 bases in between. This CDR3 region has 16 residues. Germline values: CDR1 MNHGY, CDR2 SVAAGI.